A selection of T cell receptor beta chains follows, all from one sample in a study of control samples from healthy donors and cancer patients. Sequenced by immunoSEQ multiplex PCR; TCRdb stores in-frame clones only, minus some. This table has fewer than 120,000 clones, approximately 90% appearing once. The sample taken for sequencing was PBMCs. These receptors originate from a woman in her sixties or seventies with lung cancer. Each CDR3 is given with its conserved first and last residue. A D gene is named only where the DNA matches it firmly. Expanded clones are given a class, and other clones once, few, many or no size at all.

D: NA; size: NA; J: TRBJ2-7; V: TRBV19; CDR3: CASSGSPASYEQYF; DNA: TGTGCCAGTAGTGGAAGCCCGGCCTCCTACGAGCAGTACTTC
D: NA; size: NA; J: TRBJ2-7; V: TRBV3-1/TRBV3-2; CDR3: CASSQAGYEQYF; DNA: TGTGCCAGCAGCCAAGCAGGGTACGAGCAGTACTTC
D: NA; size: NA; J: TRBJ2-1; V: TRBV7-8; CDR3: CASSLALQVNEQFF; DNA: TGTGCCAGCAGCTTAGCTTTACAGGTTAATGAGCAGTTCTTC
D: TRBD1; size: NA; J: TRBJ1-3; V: TRBV12-3/TRBV12-4; CDR3: CASRTGLENTIYF; DNA: TGTGCCAGCAGGACAGGGCTGGAAAACACCATATATTTT
D: NA; size: NA; J: TRBJ1-5; V: TRBV19; CDR3: CASSMTADQPQHF; DNA: TGTGCCAGTAGTATGACAGCAGATCAGCCCCAGCATTTT
D: TRBD2; size: NA; J: TRBJ2-1; V: TRBV11-2; CDR3: CASSLDRDSRGYYNEQFF; DNA: TGTGCCAGCAGCTTAGATCGGGACTCGCGGGGGTACTACAATGAGCAGTTCTTC
D: NA; size: few; J: TRBJ2-7; V: TRBV5-1; CDR3: CASNSADYEQYF; DNA: TGCGCCAGCAATTCGGCAGACTACGAGCAGTACTTC
D: TRBD2; size: NA; J: TRBJ2-3; V: TRBV11-3; CDR3: CASSPVAGITDTQYF; DNA: TGTGCCAGCAGCCCTGTAGCGGGAATAACAGATACGCAGTATTTT
D: NA; size: NA; J: TRBJ1-4; V: TRBV19; CDR3: CASSIGGRAMEKLFF; DNA: TGTGCCAGTAGTATCGGGGGGAGGGCTATGGAAAAACTGTTTTTT
D: NA; size: NA; J: TRBJ2-2; V: TRBV5-1; CDR3: CASSLEVGKAGELFF; DNA: TGCGCCAGCAGCTTGGAGGTCGGGAAGGCCGGGGAGCTGTTTTTT
D: TRBD1; size: NA; J: TRBJ1-1; V: TRBV24-1; CDR3: CATSEPGTGRAFF; DNA: TGTGCCACCAGTGAACCCGGGACAGGAAGAGCTTTCTTT
D: NA; size: NA; J: TRBJ2-1; V: TRBV7-9; CDR3: CASSLGGPNSYNEQFF; DNA: TGTGCCAGCAGCTTGGGGGGGCCAAACTCCTACAATGAGCAGTTCTTC
D: NA; size: once; J: TRBJ1-1; V: TRBV29-1; CDR3: CSVDLSVTNTEAFF; DNA: TGCAGCGTTGATCTAAGCGTCACGAACACTGAAGCTTTCTTT
D: TRBD1; size: NA; J: TRBJ2-5; V: TRBV18; CDR3: CASSRFPGQGAKEQETQYF; DNA: TGTGCCAGCTCAAGGTTCCCGGGACAGGGGGCAAAGGAGCAAGAGACCCAGTACTTC
D: NA; size: NA; J: TRBJ2-1; V: TRBV6-5; CDR3: CASRILSSAYNEQFF; DNA: TGTGCCAGCAGGATCCTATCGTCCGCCTACAATGAGCAGTTCTTC
D: TRBD2; size: NA; J: TRBJ2-2; V: TRBV5-1; CDR3: CASSLRASGVANTGELFF; DNA: TGCGCCAGCAGCTTGAGGGCCAGCGGGGTCGCGAACACCGGGGAGCTGTTTTTT
D: NA; size: once; J: TRBJ2-6; V: TRBV18; CDR3: CASSGRGTDLSGANVLTF; DNA: TGTGCCAGCTCAGGGCGGGGGACAGACCTCTCTGGGGCCAACGTCCTGACTTTC
D: NA; size: once; J: TRBJ1-2; V: TRBV6-5; CDR3: CASRAPDGTSSYTF; DNA: TGTGCCAGCAGGGCTCCGGACGGAACCTCAAGCTACACCTTC
D: NA; size: NA; J: TRBJ2-7; V: TRBV5-5; CDR3: CASSQTYEQYF; DNA: TGTGCCAGCAGTCAGACCTACGAGCAGTACTTC
D: NA; size: NA; J: TRBJ1-3; V: TRBV13; CDR3: CASSLIYSGNTIYF; DNA: TGTGCCAGCAGCTTAATCTACTCTGGAAACACCATATATTTT
D: NA; size: NA; J: TRBJ1-2; V: TRBV2; CDR3: CASSLQGRNYGYTF; DNA: TGTGCCAGCAGTTTACAGGGTAGGAACTATGGCTACACCTTC
D: NA; size: NA; J: TRBJ2-7; V: TRBV6-5; CDR3: CASSSRAALKYF; DNA: TGTGCCAGCAGCTCCAGGGCGGCCCTGAAGTACTTC
D: NA; size: once; J: TRBJ1-1; V: TRBV19; CDR3: CASSGPNELNTEAFF; DNA: TGTGCCAGTAGTGGCCCGAACGAACTGAACACTGAAGCTTTCTTT
D: TRBD2; size: few; J: TRBJ2-5; V: TRBV5-1; CDR3: CASKIAGADQETQYF; DNA: TGCGCCAGCAAGATTGCGGGAGCAGACCAAGAGACCCAGTACTTC
D: TRBD2; size: NA; J: TRBJ2-7; V: TRBV11-2; CDR3: CASSPLTSGSHEQYF; DNA: TGTGCCAGCAGCCCATTGACTAGCGGGAGCCACGAGCAGTACTTC
D: TRBD2; size: NA; J: TRBJ2-7; V: TRBV11-2; CDR3: CASSLEASGLYEQYF; DNA: TGTGCCAGCAGCTTAGAGGCTAGCGGGCTCTACGAGCAGTACTTC
D: TRBD2; size: NA; J: TRBJ2-5; V: TRBV5-1; CDR3: CASSRGLAGDQETQYF; DNA: TGCGCCTCATCCCGGGGGCTAGCGGGGGACCAAGAGACCCAGTACTTC
D: TRBD1; size: once; J: TRBJ2-1; V: TRBV5-1; CDR3: CASSLGQGAYNEQFF; DNA: TGCGCCAGCAGCTTGGGCCAGGGGGCATACAATGAGCAGTTCTTC
D: NA; size: NA; J: TRBJ1-2; V: TRBV24-1; CDR3: CATSDPGDYGYTF; DNA: TGTGCCACCAGTGATCCAGGGGACTATGGCTACACCTTC
D: NA; size: few; J: TRBJ1-1; V: TRBV2; CDR3: CASSTRQGVGPEAFF; DNA: TGTGCCAGCAGTACCCGGCAGGGAGTCGGGCCTGAAGCTTTCTTT
D: NA; size: NA; J: TRBJ2-2; V: TRBV7-2; CDR3: CASTQGTGELFF; DNA: TGTGCCAGCACTCAGGGGACCGGGGAGCTGTTTTTT
D: NA; size: NA; J: TRBJ1-2; V: TRBV4-1; CDR3: CASSQDGDYGYTF; DNA: TGCGCCAGCAGCCAAGACGGGGACTATGGCTACACCTTC
D: NA; size: few; J: TRBJ1-5; V: TRBV7-6; CDR3: CASRLNTDFNQPQHF; DNA: TGTGCCAGCCGATTAAACACGGACTTCAATCAGCCCCAGCATTTT
D: NA; size: once; J: TRBJ2-7; V: TRBV7-3; CDR3: CASSPSSGHEQYF; DNA: TGTGCCAGCAGCCCGAGCTCCGGACACGAGCAGTACTTC
D: TRBD2; size: once; J: TRBJ2-3; V: TRBV19; CDR3: CASSIQIRAGGVDTQYF; DNA: TGTGCCAGTAGTATACAAATCCGAGCTGGGGGGGTAGATACGCAGTATTTT
D: TRBD2; size: NA; J: TRBJ2-1; V: TRBV5-1; CDR3: CASSLEGIRSGITGLEQFF; DNA: TGCGCCAGCAGCTTGGAAGGGATACGTAGCGGGATAACTGGCCTTGAGCAGTTCTTC
D: NA; size: NA; J: TRBJ1-3; V: TRBV30; CDR3: CAWSVGGNTIYF; DNA: TGTGCCTGGAGTGTAGGGGGAAACACCATATATTTT
D: NA; size: NA; J: TRBJ2-5; V: TRBV10-3; CDR3: CAISGGGPGETQYF; DNA: TGTGCCATCTCTGGGGGGGGGCCGGGAGAGACCCAGTACTTC
D: NA; size: NA; J: TRBJ1-1; V: TRBV7-6; CDR3: CASSKDILNTEAFF; DNA: TGTGCCAGCAGCAAGGACATATTGAACACTGAAGCTTTCTTT
D: NA; size: NA; J: TRBJ2-1; V: TRBV3-1/TRBV3-2; CDR3: CASSHGTPPGYNEQFF; DNA: TGTGCCAGCAGCCACGGGACACCCCCGGGCTACAATGAGCAGTTCTTC
D: NA; size: NA; J: TRBJ2-7; V: TRBV5-4; CDR3: CASSMGFTKSYEQYF; DNA: TGTGCCAGCAGCATGGGGTTCACGAAGAGCTACGAGCAGTACTTC
D: NA; size: NA; J: TRBJ2-3; V: TRBV7-8; CDR3: CASSLLTMTPSTDTQYF; DNA: TGTGCCAGCAGCTTACTCACTATGACTCCTAGCACAGATACGCAGTATTTT
D: TRBD1; size: NA; J: TRBJ1-1; V: TRBV27; CDR3: CATSGQGATEAFF; DNA: TGTGCCACCTCGGGACAGGGGGCCACTGAAGCTTTCTTT
D: TRBD1; size: NA; J: TRBJ1-1; V: TRBV19; CDR3: CASQTSTGGRTEAFF; DNA: TGTGCCAGTCAGACTTCGACAGGGGGCAGGACTGAAGCTTTCTTT
D: TRBD1; size: NA; J: TRBJ1-4; V: TRBV3-1/TRBV3-2; CDR3: CASSRDGTGGFGNEKLFF; DNA: TGTGCCAGCAGCCGGGACGGGACAGGGGGCTTCGGTAATGAAAAACTGTTTTTT
D: NA; size: NA; J: TRBJ1-2; V: TRBV15; CDR3: CATSRGQEDGYTF; DNA: TGTGCCACCAGCAGAGGACAGGAGGATGGCTACACCTTC
D: TRBD2; size: NA; J: TRBJ2-1; V: TRBV19; CDR3: CASSIAGGSYNEQFF; DNA: TGTGCCAGTAGTATAGCGGGAGGATCCTACAATGAGCAGTTCTTC
D: NA; size: NA; J: TRBJ1-5; V: TRBV28; CDR3: CANGRGNQPQHF; DNA: TGTGCCAACGGTAGGGGCAATCAGCCCCAGCATTTT
D: NA; size: NA; J: TRBJ2-1; V: TRBV11-2; CDR3: CASSLTYNEQFF; DNA: TGTGCCAGCAGCTTAACCTACAATGAGCAGTTCTTC
D: NA; size: once; J: TRBJ1-3; V: TRBV4-1; CDR3: CASSPITGRSGNTIYF; DNA: TGCGCCAGCAGCCCGATAACAGGGCGCTCTGGAAACACCATATATTTT
D: NA; size: few; J: TRBJ2-5; V: TRBV19; CDR3: CASSGSPQETQYF; DNA: TGTGCCAGCTCAGGGTCACCACAAGAGACCCAGTACTTC
D: NA; size: NA; J: TRBJ1-4; V: TRBV4-2; CDR3: CASSQVVGEGTKLFF; DNA: TGTGCCAGCAGCCAAGTGGTGGGGGAGGGAACGAAACTGTTTTTT
D: TRBD1; size: NA; J: TRBJ1-5; V: TRBV24-1; CDR3: CATSDHRGGFNQPQHF; DNA: TGTGCCACCAGTGACCACAGGGGGGGTTTCAATCAGCCCCAGCATTTT
D: NA; size: NA; J: TRBJ2-1; V: TRBV5-1; CDR3: CASILSPFLGDEQFF; DNA: TGCGCCAGCATCCTGAGCCCGTTCTTAGGAGATGAGCAGTTCTTC
D: NA; size: NA; J: TRBJ2-5; V: TRBV19; CDR3: CASSIGGSYQETQYF; DNA: TGTGCCAGTAGTATTGGGGGCAGCTATCAAGAGACCCAGTACTTC
D: TRBD2; size: NA; J: TRBJ2-7; V: TRBV7-6; CDR3: CASSLDSSGAYEQYF; DNA: TGTGCCAGCAGCTTAGATTCTAGCGGGGCCTACGAGCAGTACTTC
D: NA; size: NA; J: TRBJ1-5; V: TRBV10-3; CDR3: CAIRRVGGIGECQPQHF; DNA: TGTGCCATCAGAAGAGTCGGGGGGATCGGGGAGTGTCAGCCCCAGCATTTT
D: NA; size: NA; J: TRBJ1-2; V: TRBV9; CDR3: CASSVALDSLASGYTF; DNA: TGTGCCAGCAGCGTAGCTCTGGACAGCCTAGCCAGCGGCTACACCTTC
D: NA; size: NA; J: TRBJ2-7; V: TRBV3-1/TRBV3-2; CDR3: CASSQDERAEQYF; DNA: TGTGCCAGCAGCCAAGACGAGAGGGCCGAGCAGTACTTC